The present T cell receptor beta chain was sequenced within a study of Ad26.COV2.S vaccination and SARS-CoV-2 variants. Broader study findings: Total T cell responses, in the TCR breadth and depth analyses, may have been underestimated.

Germline V gives CDR1 GTSNPN, CDR2 SVGIG (reference sequence). Trimming removed 3 bases at V and 0 bases at J, with 12 bases between. CDR3 size: 16 residues. As to treatment: roughly 20 received Ad26.COV2.S at low or high dose, single or two shots; about 5 received placebo; per-sample allocation not given. Following the first vaccine or placebo injection, samples were taken on day 63. The table came from immunoSEQ multiplex PCR; TCRdb's copy has only in-frame clones and leaves some out. The table shows under 400,000 clones, with more than 75% occurring only once. This clone was observed a single time. Its cognate antigen is unknown. Within the sample, other DNA sequences also encode this same CDR3.

The sample was peripheral blood, taken in a trial of Ad26.COV2.S vaccine versus placebo. The source of this sequence is a person between 18 and 60 years old who received the Ad26.COV2.S COVID-19 vaccine or a placebo. The chain carries TRBV30 and TRBJ1-6, with a possible D match to TRBD1 (6 bases). The CDR3 spells CAWREQGSSYNSPLHF. CDR3 DNA sequence: TGTGCCTGGAGGGAGCAGGGGAGCTCCTATAATTCACCCCTCCACTTT.